This T cell receptor (beta chain) was captured by sequencing in a study of T cell responses to AZD1222 COVID-19 vaccine. Per germline, CDR1 MNHEY and CDR2 SVGEGT. CDR3 length equals 17 residues. V was trimmed by 2 bases and J by 0 bases, leaving 14 bases between them. Method: immunoSEQ multiplex PCR; TCRdb's copy keeps in-frame clones and lacks some. The sample includes around 160,000 clones, approximately 89% of them seen just once. This TCR was recovered from an adult in good health. The J gene is TRBJ2-4, the V gene TRBV6-2 or TRBV6-3; D gene unclear. Sequenced material: peripheral blood, taken on day 0 of AZD1222 vaccination. The CDR3 sequence: CASSYPFMGLAKNIQYF. The CDR3 bases are TGTGCCAGCAGTTACCCGTTCATGGGATTAGCCAAAAACATTCAGTACTTC.